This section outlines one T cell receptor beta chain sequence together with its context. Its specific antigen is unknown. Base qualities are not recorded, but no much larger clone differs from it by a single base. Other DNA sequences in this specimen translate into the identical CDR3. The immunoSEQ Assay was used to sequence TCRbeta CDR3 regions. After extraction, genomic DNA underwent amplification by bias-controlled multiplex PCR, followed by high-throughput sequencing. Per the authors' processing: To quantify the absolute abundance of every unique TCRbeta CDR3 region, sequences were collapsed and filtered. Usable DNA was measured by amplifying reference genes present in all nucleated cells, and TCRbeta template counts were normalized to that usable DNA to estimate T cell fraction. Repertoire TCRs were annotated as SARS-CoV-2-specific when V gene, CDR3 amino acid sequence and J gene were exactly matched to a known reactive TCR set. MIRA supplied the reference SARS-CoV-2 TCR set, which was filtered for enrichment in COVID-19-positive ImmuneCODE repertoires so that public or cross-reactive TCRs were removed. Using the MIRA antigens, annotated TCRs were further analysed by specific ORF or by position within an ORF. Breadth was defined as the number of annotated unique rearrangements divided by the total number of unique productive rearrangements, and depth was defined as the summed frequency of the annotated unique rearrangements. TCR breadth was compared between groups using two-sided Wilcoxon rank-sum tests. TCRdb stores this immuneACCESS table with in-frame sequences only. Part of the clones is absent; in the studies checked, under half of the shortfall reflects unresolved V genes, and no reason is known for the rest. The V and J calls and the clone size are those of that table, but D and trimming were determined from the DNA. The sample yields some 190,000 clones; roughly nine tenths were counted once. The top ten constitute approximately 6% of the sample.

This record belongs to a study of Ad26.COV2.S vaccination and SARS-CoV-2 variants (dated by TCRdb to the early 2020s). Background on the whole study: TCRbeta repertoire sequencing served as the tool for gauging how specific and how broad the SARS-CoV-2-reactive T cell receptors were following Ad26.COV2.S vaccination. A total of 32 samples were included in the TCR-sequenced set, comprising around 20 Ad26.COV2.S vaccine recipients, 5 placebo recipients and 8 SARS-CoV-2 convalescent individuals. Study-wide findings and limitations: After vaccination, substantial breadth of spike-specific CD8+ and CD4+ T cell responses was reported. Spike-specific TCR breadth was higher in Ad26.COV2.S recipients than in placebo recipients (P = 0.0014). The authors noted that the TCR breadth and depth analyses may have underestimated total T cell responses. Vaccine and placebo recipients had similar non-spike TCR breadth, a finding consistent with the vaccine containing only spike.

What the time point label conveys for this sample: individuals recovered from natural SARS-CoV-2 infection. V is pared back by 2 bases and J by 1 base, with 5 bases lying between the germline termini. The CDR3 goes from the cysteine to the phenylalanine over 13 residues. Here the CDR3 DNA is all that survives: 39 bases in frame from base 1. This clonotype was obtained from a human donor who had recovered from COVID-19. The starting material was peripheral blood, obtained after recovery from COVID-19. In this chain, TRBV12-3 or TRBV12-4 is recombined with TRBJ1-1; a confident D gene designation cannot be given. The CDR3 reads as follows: CASSLRWNTEAFF. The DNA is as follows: TGTGCCAGCAGTTTACGGTGGAACACTGAAGCTTTCTTT.